The entry that follows covers one T cell receptor (beta chain) sequence. What it binds is unknown. This sample also contains other DNA sequences that code for the same CDR3. CDR3 length: 13 amino acids. V was pared by 5 bases and J by 0 bases, with 7 bases between. Germline V gives CDR1 SGHAT, CDR2 FQNNGV. The source of the sample is a study of graft-versus-host responses after intestinal transplantation. Study-level background: In this cohort, recipients had multivisceral, liver-intestinal, or isolated intestinal transplants.

The study's findings and limits: Recipient marrow showed GvH clones, some seen first in ileum or blood.

Repertoires were generated with immunoSEQ multiplex PCR, while TCRdb's copy carries only in-frame clones and drops some. The sample lists 62,000 or so clones, about 90% seen once, with 1.6% in the top ten. V is TRBV11-2 and J is TRBJ1-1; tentative D call: TRBD1 (5 bases). The source material was PBMCs, sampled 26 days after transplant. The clonotype originates from a human patient who received an intestinal transplant, so some T cells may come from the graft donor. CDR3 amino acids: CASSPGVNTEAFF. The CDR3 coding sequence is TGTGCCAGCAGCCCGGGGGTGAACACTGAAGCTTTCTTT.